The entry below describes one T cell receptor beta chain. Antigen: not known. For genomic DNA, unsorted samples relied on about 90 million PBMCs. The data were obtained in a study of shared clonotypes between healthy human individuals. Each subset's genomic DNA was shared equally among a number of immunoSEQ plates. Source study methods: In the immunoSEQ data, sequences were junction-only and lacked quality scores, so filtering differed. Produced via immunoSEQ multiplex PCR; TCRdb's table is partial and in-frame only. For V, J and clone size, that table is used; D and trimming come from the DNA. This sample yields fewer than 600,000 clones, of which 70% to 80% are seen a single time; roughly 13% belongs to the top ten. Findings and limits, study-wide: Only a few donors were included, so the genetic and exposure-history diversity represented was limited.

The germline CDR1 and CDR2 sequences are LGHNA and YNFKEQ. V was clipped by 0 bases and J by 2 bases; unmatched bases: 6. The CDR3 has 17 amino acids. This receptor was obtained from a woman aged 40 to 50 in good health. Some clones in this sample may be carry-over from other donors' samples. The specimen was PBMCs. J is TRBJ2-2 and V is TRBV4-2; 7 nucleotides align to TRBD2. In DNA, the CDR3 is TGTGCCAGCAGCCAAGAGAGCCTAGCGGTTAACACCGGGGAGCTGTTTTTT. Its protein is CASSQESLAVNTGELFF.